These 19 T cell receptor beta chains originate from one sample sequenced in a study of blood T cell repertoires in COVID-19. Generated by immunoSEQ multiplex PCR, the TCRdb table keeps only in-frame clones and is missing some. The sample shows 200,000 to 250,000 clones, about 85% of them seen only once. Sequenced sample: peripheral blood. These receptor sequences come from a woman in her late teens or twenties who had recovered from COVID-19.

The chain carries TRBV4-3 and TRBJ2-7, with 14 bases aligning to TRBD2. This CDR3 has 17 residues. The junction had 2 bases not matched to a gene; V was cut back by 0 bases and J by 1 base. In germline, CDR1 is LGHNA, CDR2 YSLEER. The CDR3: CASSQDRTSGRSYEQYF. The CDR3 DNA reads TGCGCCAGCAGCCAAGATCGGACTAGCGGGAGGTCCTACGAGCAGTACTTC.

The CDR3 region has the DNA TGTGCCAGCAGTTTACCCGGGACAGGGGGGCGAAACATTCAGTACTTC. It yields the protein CASSLPGTGGRNIQYF. The chain combines TRBV27 with TRBJ2-4; 11 nucleotides align to TRBD1. Germline CDR1 and CDR2: MNHEY and SMNVEV (reference sequence). The CDR3 is made up of 16 amino acids. Trimming took 2 bases from V and 6 from J; bases not matched to a gene: 6.

This chain joins TRBV3-1 (or the pseudogene TRBV3-2) and TRBJ1-3; D is uncertain. There are 14 residues in the CDR3. V was shortened by 0 bases and J by 8 bases, with 11 bases between the two germline ends. Germline V CDR1 and CDR2: LGHDT, YNNKEL (reference sequence). The CDR3 sequence: CASSQEGGRYTIYF. The CDR3 nucleotides read TGTGCCAGCAGCCAAGAGGGAGGGAGGTACACCATATATTTT.

The chain's CDR3 is CASLRSTGGLDTQYF. Written as DNA, the CDR3 is TGTGCCAGCCTTCGTAGTACAGGGGGCTTAGATACGCAGTATTTT. The gene calls are TRBV6-5 and TRBJ2-3; TRBD1 aligns across 9 bases. Trimming at V came to 8 bases and at J to 5 bases, leaving 11 bases not matched to a gene. This CDR3 spans 15 amino acids. Germline-derived CDR1 and CDR2 are MNHEY and SVGAGI.

This clone has a single count. The chain employs TRBV5-1 and TRBJ2-7, with D perhaps matching TRBD1 (6 bases). Germline CDR1 SGHRS, CDR2 YFSETQ. The CDR3 runs 15 residues. Between the trimmed V and J ends, which lost 0 bases and 0 bases, there was a span of 10 bases. The CDR3 protein is CASSLAGEYSYEQYF. The DNA of the CDR3 is TGCGCCAGCAGCTTGGCAGGGGAGTACTCCTACGAGCAGTACTTC.

This rearrangement joins TRBV2 to TRBJ1-2; possible D gene TRBD1, 6 bases. Per the germline V gene, CDR1 is SNHLY and CDR2 is FYNNEI. The CDR3 contains 14 residues. V was clipped by 7 bases and J by 5 bases, with 17 bases between them. In nucleotides, the CDR3 is TGTGCCAGCACCCCACAGGGAAGAAAGTATGGCTACACCTTC. Translating it yields CASTPQGRKYGYTF.

The chain uses TRBV27 and TRBJ2-7; TRBD1 might be the D (6 bases). Germline V gene data show CDR1 as MNHEY and CDR2 as SMNVEV (reference sequence). V was clipped by 6 bases and J by 2 bases, with 14 bases between them. The CDR3 consists of 14 residues. CDR3 bases: TGTGCCAGCAGGTCAGGGGAAGGCCCCTACGAGCAGTACTTC. It codes for CASRSGEGPYEQYF.

In DNA, the CDR3 is TGTGCCAGCAGCAGACTAGCGGGAGGGCGGGGCACAGATACGCAGTATTTT. As protein: CASSRLAGGRGTDTQYF. This chain joins TRBV7-9 and TRBJ2-3, with 14 bases matching TRBD2. CDR1 SEHNR and CDR2 FQNEAQ come from the germline V gene (reference sequence). With 5 bases clipped from V and 1 base from J, the junction kept 5 bases outside the gene matches. The CDR3 is 17 amino acids.

V usage is TRBV9 and J usage is TRBJ1-1; D is uncertain. The CDR3 consists of 15 residues. Per the germline V gene, CDR1 is SGDLS and CDR2 is YYNGEE. Trimming took 0 bases from V and 0 from J, leaving 9 bases between them. CDR3 sequence: CASSVEPVMNTEAFF. The CDR3 coding sequence is TGTGCCAGCAGCGTAGAACCGGTCATGAACACTGAAGCTTTCTTT.

J is TRBJ1-4 and V is TRBV21-1; the table's D call, TRBD1, has no DNA check behind it. TRBV21-1 is listed as a pseudogene. The CDR3 sequence is 17 residues long. In nucleotides, the CDR3 is TGTGCCAGCAGCAAAGGATTGGGTAAGACAGGGCCCGTGGCACTGTTTTTT. Its translation: CASSKGLGKTGPVALFF.

This chain connects TRBV29-1 to TRBJ1-3, with D possibly TRBD1 on 5 matching bases. Trimming pared 6 bases from V and 3 bases from J, leaving 12 bases between. The CDR3 covers 13 residues. Germline CDR1 reads SQVTM; CDR2 reads ANQGSEA. The CDR3 reads CSVAEQGGNTIYF. In DNA form, the CDR3 reads TGCAGCGTAGCAGAGCAGGGTGGAAACACCATATATTTT. Looking up the rest from reference TRBV29-1 and TRBJ1-3 gives the full variable domain: SAVISQKPSRDICQRGTSLTIQCQVDSQVTMMFWYRQQPGQSLTLIATANQGSEATYESGFVIDKFPISRPNLTFSTLTVSNMSPEDSSIYLCSVAEQGGNTIYFGEGSWLTVV.

The chain employs TRBV30 and TRBJ1-2, with 7 bases that match TRBD1. The CDR3 has 12 residues. With 5 bases clipped from V and 6 bases from J, the junction kept 6 bases outside the gene matches. Germline values: CDR1 GTSNPN, CDR2 SVGIG (reference sequence). CDR3 DNA: TGTGCCTGGCTTCAGGGGGTTGATGGCTACACCTTC. Translated: CAWLQGVDGYTF.

The genes are TRBV7-9 and TRBJ2-1, with 10 bases identical to TRBD2. The CDR3 covers 16 residues. Germline V CDR1 and CDR2: SEHNR, FQNEAQ (reference sequence). Trimming at V came to 4 bases and at J to 0 bases, leaving 3 bases not matched to a gene. CDR3 nucleotide sequence: TGTGCCAGCAGCTCTAGCGGGAGCCTCTCCTACAATGAGCAGTTCTTC. Protein product: CASSSSGSLSYNEQFF.

This clone has just a few counts. The chain has TRBV7-2 and TRBJ2-1; 13 bases agree with TRBD2. J lost 8 bases, V lost 5 bases, and 9 bases had no gene match. The CDR3 has 16 residues. From germline, CDR1 is SGHTA and CDR2 FQGNSA. The CDR3 nucleotides are TGTGCCAGCAGCCCCCGGACTAGCGGGAGTGGGCATGAGCAGTTCTTC. Amino acids: CASSPRTSGSGHEQFF. Complete variable domain (other parts from reference TRBV7-2 and TRBJ2-1): GAGVSQSPSNKVTEKGKDVELRCDPISGHTALYWYRQSLGQGLEFLIYFQGNSAPDKSGLPSDRFSAERTGGSVSTLTIQRTQQEDSAVYLCASSPRTSGSGHEQFFGPGTRLTVL.

V gene TRBV5-1 combines with J gene TRBJ1-2, with TRBD1 as a possible D gene (5 bases). The CDR3 runs to 14 residues. Germline CDR1 SGHRS, CDR2 YFSETQ. Trimming removed 0 bases from V and 8 bases from J, with 14 bases in between. CDR3 in DNA: TGCGCCAGCAGCTTGGGACAGTCGTCCGGGGGCTACACCTTC. Encoded protein: CASSLGQSSGGYTF.

V and J are TRBV19 and TRBJ1-1, with D perhaps TRBD1 (5 bases). Trimming stripped 8 bases from V and 6 bases from J, with 16 bases between. In germline, CDR1 is LNHDA, CDR2 SQIVND (reference sequence). The CDR3 totals 13 residues. CDR3: CASFSGGLAEAFF. For the CDR3, the DNA is TGTGCCAGTTTCTCGGGGGGGTTGGCTGAAGCTTTCTTT.

The chain carries TRBV15 and TRBJ2-1; weak D call: TRBD1 (5 bases). Trimming stripped 5 bases from V and 4 bases from J, with 15 bases between. The V gene's germline CDR1 is LNHNV and CDR2 YYDKDF (reference sequence). The CDR3 totals 15 residues. CDR3 in DNA: TGTGCCACCAGCGGCAGGGCGTGGGGATACAATGAGCAGTTCTTC. It translates to CATSGRAWGYNEQFF.

CDR3 DNA sequence: TGTGCCAGCAGCGGAACTAGCGGGAGGATGGAGCAGTACTTC. Its translation is CASSGTSGRMEQYF. The J gene is TRBJ2-7, the V gene TRBV9; 12 bases line up with TRBD2. Germline V gene sequence: CDR1 SGDLS, CDR2 YYNGEE. This CDR3 contains 14 residues. With V trimmed by 3 bases and J by 7 bases, 5 bases remained unmatched. The variable domain in full, completed from reference TRBV9 and TRBJ2-7, reads DSGVTQTPKHLITATGQRVTLRCSPRSGDLSVYWYQQSLDQGLQFLIQYYNGEERAKGNILERFSAQQFPDLHSELNLSSLELGDSALYFCASSGTSGRMEQYFGPGTRLTVT.

The chain uses TRBV14 and TRBJ2-5; 7 nucleotides line up with TRBD1. Looked up from germline, CDR1 is SGHDN and CDR2 is FVKESK. The CDR3 consists of 16 residues. The J segment lost 5 bases and the V segment lost 1 base, leaving 10 bases of the junction unmatched. The DNA of the CDR3 is TGTGCCAGCAGCCAAGCCGGGACAGTCGTTGATGAGACCCAGTACTTC. Protein: CASSQAGTVVDETQYF.